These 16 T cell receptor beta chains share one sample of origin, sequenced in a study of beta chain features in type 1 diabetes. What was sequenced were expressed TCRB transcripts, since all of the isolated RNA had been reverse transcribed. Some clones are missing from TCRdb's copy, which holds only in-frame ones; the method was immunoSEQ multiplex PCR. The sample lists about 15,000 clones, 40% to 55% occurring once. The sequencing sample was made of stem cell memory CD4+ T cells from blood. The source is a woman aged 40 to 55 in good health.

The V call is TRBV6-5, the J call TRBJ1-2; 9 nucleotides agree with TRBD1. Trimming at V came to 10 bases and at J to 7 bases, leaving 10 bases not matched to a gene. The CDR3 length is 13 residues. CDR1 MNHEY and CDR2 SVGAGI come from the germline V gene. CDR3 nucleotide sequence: TGTGCCACGCACAGGGGGCTGGACCGTGGCTACACCTTC. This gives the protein CATHRGLDRGYTF.

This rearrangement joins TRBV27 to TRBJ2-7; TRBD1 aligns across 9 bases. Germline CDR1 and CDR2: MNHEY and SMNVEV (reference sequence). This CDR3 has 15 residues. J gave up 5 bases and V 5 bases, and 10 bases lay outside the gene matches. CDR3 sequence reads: CASSQPGQGGHEQYF. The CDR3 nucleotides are TGTGCCAGCAGTCAACCGGGACAGGGTGGCCACGAGCAGTACTTC.

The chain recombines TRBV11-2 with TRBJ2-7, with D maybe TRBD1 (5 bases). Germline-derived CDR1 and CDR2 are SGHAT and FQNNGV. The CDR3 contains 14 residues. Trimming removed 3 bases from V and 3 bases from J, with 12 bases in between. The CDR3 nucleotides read TGTGCCAGCAGCTTCCTGACAGACAGCTACGAGCAGTACTTC. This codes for CASSFLTDSYEQYF. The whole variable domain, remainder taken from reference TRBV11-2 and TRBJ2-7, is EAGVAQSPRYKIIEKRQSVAFWCNPISGHATLYWYQQILGQGPKLLIQFQNNGVVDDSQLPKDRFSAERLKGVDSTLKIQPAKLEDSAVYLCASSFLTDSYEQYFGPGTRLTVT.

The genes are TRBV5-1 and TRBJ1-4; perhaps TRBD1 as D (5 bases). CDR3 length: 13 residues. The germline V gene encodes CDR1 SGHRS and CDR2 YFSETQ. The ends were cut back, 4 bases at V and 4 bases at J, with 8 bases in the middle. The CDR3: CASSAGGNEKLFF. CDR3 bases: TGCGCCAGCAGCGCGGGGGGTAATGAAAAACTGTTTTTT.

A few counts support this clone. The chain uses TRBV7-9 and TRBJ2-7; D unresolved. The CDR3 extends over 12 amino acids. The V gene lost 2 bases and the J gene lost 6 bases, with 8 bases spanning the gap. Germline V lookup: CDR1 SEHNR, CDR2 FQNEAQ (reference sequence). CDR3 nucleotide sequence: TGTGCCAGCAGCTTATACTCGGGCGAGCAGTACTTC. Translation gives CASSLYSGEQYF.

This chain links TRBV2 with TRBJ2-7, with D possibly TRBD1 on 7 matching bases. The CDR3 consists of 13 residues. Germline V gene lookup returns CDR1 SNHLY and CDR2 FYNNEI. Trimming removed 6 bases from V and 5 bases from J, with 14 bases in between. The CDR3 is CASSNRGGNEQYF. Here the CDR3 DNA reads TGTGCCAGCAGCAACAGGGGAGGCAACGAGCAGTACTTC.

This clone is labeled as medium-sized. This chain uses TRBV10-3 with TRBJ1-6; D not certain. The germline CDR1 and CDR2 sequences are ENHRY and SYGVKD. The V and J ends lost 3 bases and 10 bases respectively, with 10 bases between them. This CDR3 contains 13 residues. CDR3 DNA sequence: TGTGCCATCAGTGACCTTCCGAGGTCACCCCTCCACTTT. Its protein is CAISDLPRSPLHF.

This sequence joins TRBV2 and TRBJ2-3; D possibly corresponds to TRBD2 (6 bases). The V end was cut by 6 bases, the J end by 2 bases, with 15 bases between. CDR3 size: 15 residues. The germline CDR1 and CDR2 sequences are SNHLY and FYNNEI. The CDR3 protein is CASRGTSTSTDTQYF. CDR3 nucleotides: TGTGCCAGCAGAGGGACTTCTACATCCACAGATACGCAGTATTTT.

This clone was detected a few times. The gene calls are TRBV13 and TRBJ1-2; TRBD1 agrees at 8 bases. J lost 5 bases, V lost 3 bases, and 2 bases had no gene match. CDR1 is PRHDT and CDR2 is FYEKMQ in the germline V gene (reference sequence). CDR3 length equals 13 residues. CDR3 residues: CASSFGQGYGYTF. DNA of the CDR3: TGTGCCAGCAGCTTCGGACAGGGTTATGGCTACACCTTC.

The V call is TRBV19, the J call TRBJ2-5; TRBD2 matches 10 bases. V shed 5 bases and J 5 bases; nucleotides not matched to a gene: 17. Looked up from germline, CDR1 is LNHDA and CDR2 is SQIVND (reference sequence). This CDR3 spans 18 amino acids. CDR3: CASSPEALAGDFWETQYF. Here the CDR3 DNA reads TGTGCCAGTAGTCCCGAGGCCCTAGCGGGGGATTTTTGGGAGACCCAGTACTTC.

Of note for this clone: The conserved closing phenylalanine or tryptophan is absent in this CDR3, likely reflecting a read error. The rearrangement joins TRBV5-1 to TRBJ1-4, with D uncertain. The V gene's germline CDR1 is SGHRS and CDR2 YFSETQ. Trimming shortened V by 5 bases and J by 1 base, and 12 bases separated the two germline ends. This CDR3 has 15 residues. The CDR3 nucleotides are TGCGCCAGCAGAGAGGGATGGGGAACTAATGAAAAACTGTTTTCT. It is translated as CASREGWGTNEKLFS.

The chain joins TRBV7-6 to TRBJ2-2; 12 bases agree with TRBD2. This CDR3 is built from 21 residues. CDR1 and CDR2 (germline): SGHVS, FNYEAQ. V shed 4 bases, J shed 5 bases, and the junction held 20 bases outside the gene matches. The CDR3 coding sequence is TGTGCCAGCAGCTCCCTACCGGGACTAGCGGGCTTGGGGACACGGACCGGGGAGCTGTTTTTT. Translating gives CASSSLPGLAGLGTRTGELFF.

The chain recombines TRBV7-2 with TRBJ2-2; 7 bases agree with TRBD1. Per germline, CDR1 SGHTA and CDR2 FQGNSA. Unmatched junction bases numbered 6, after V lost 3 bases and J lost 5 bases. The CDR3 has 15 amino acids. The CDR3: CASSFRQGKTGELFF. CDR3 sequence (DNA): TGTGCCAGCAGCTTCCGACAGGGAAAGACCGGGGAGCTGTTTTTT. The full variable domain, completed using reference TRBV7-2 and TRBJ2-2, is GAGVSQSPSNKVTEKGKDVELRCDPISGHTALYWYRQSLGQGLEFLIYFQGNSAPDKSGLPSDRFSAERTGGSVSTLTIQRTQQEDSAVYLCASSFRQGKTGELFFGEGSRLTVL.

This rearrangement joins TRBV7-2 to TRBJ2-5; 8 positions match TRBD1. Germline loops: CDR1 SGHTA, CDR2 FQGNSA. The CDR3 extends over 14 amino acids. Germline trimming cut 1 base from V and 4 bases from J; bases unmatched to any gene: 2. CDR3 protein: CASSLGTGRETQYF. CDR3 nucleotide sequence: TGTGCCAGCAGCTTAGGGACAGGGCGAGAGACCCAGTACTTC.

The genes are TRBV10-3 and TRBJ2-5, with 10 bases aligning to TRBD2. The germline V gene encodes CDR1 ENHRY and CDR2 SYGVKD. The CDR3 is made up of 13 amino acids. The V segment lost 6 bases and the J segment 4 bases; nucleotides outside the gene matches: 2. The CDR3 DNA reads TGTGCCATCAGAGTAGCGGGGGGAGAGACCCAGTACTTC. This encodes CAIRVAGGETQYF.

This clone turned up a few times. CDR3 coding DNA: TGTGCCAGCAGTTACTCGGCTAGCGGGGTAAATGAGCAGTTCTTC. Translating gives CASSYSASGVNEQFF. The chain has TRBV6-6 and TRBJ2-1; 9 bases match TRBD2. This CDR3 region has 15 residues. Per the germline V gene, CDR1 is MNHNY and CDR2 is SVGAGI (reference sequence). V lost 0 bases and J lost 7; bases outside the gene matches: 4.